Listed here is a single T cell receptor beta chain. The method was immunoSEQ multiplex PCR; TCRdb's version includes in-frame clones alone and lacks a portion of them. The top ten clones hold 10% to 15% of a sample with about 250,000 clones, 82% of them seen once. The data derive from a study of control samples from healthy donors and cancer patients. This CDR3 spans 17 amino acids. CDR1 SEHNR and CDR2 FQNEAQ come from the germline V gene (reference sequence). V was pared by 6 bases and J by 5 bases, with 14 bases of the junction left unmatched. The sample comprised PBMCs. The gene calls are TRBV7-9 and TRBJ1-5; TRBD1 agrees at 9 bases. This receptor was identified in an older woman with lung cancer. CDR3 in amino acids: CASSFDRDRVGDQPQHF. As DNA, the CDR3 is TGTGCCAGCAGTTTCGACCGGGACAGGGTGGGGGATCAGCCCCAGCATTTT.